This TCR beta chain is drawn from a study of cytomegalovirus exposure and HLA in healthy donors. The PCR contained 60 Vbeta and 13 Jbeta primers. Clones were sequenced by immunoSEQ multiplex PCR, and TCRdb holds only the in-frame ones, with some missing. Of about 160,000 clones listed, 80% to 85% are singletons. Regarding this clone: Its target is not known.

Germline V gene data show CDR1 as MNHEY and CDR2 as SMNVEV (reference sequence). The CDR3 totals 16 residues. Study-wide findings and caveats: Reports indicated that the classifier achieved high specificity and sensitivity in diagnosing cytomegalovirus status. Most of the TCR beta V segments (in an earlier analysis) were productive either about 87% or about 30% of the time. Follow-up analysis seemed to connect common viral pathogens with several of the most significant clusters identified.

The TCR comes from a man aged 18 to 29 in good health and CMV-seronegative. This chain joins TRBV27 and TRBJ2-5; D unclear. The tail of the sequence fits TRBJ2-7 better, so the J call may be wrong. The specimen sequenced was PBMCs. CDR3 in DNA: TGTGCCAGCAGTTTATCGCAACAGACGTTAGTCTACGAGCAGTACTTC. This translates into CASSLSQQTLVYEQYF.